The T cell receptor beta chain described here comes from a study of PD-1 blockade in mismatch repair-deficient tumors. Produced via immunoSEQ multiplex PCR; TCRdb's table is partial and in-frame only. The table has 120,000 or so clones, roughly nine tenths seen once. The V and J ends lost 1 base and 6 bases, in that order; junction bases with no gene match: 8. CDR3 length equals 16 residues. Germline V lookup: CDR1 SGHNT, CDR2 YYREEE (reference sequence). Mismatch repair deficiency was confirmed in all patients, by PCR or immunohistochemistry. TCR sequencing covered a few patients who responded to pembrolizumab.

This clonotype originated in an adult with mismatch repair-deficient cancer. The genes are TRBV5-4 and TRBJ1-1, with TRBD1 matching over 11 bases. The sample here was peripheral blood, taken 44 weeks after starting pembrolizumab. The CDR3 spells CASSLKGQGDLAEAFF. CDR3 DNA sequence: TGTGCCAGCAGCTTGAAGGGACAGGGGGATTTGGCTGAAGCTTTCTTT.